The rows below give T cell receptor beta chains drawn from one sample of a study of blood T cell repertoires in COVID-19. Method: immunoSEQ multiplex PCR; TCRdb's copy keeps in-frame clones and lacks some. The table has 40,000 to 50,000 clones, around four fifths seen once. Sequenced: peripheral blood. All receptors derive from a woman over 75 with acute or convalescent COVID-19. The CDR3 runs from the conserved cysteine through the conserved F or W. D genes are given only for firm matches. The size of a clone is reported for some rows only, either as once, few or many, or as a class for expanded clones.

D,J,V,size,DNA,CDR3
NA,TRBJ2-1,TRBV12-3/TRBV12-4,NA,TGTGCCAGCAGTTTAGATACAGGGACTGAGCAGTTCTTC,CASSLDTGTEQFF
TRBD1,TRBJ2-5,TRBV9,NA,TGTGCCAGCAGCGCGGGACAGGTCGTGGTGGAGACCCAGTACTTC,CASSAGQVVVETQYF
TRBD1,TRBJ1-5,TRBV30,NA,TGTGCCTGGGGGGACAGGGATAATCAGCCCCAGCATTTT,CAWGDRDNQPQHF
NA,TRBJ2-5,TRBV12-2,NA,TGTGCAAGTCGCTTGCGGTTTGAGACCCAGTACTTC,CASRLRFETQYF
TRBD1,TRBJ1-6,TRBV9,NA,TGTGCCAGCAGCGCAGACAGGGGGCCTTATAATTCACCCCTCCACTTT,CASSADRGPYNSPLHF
NA,TRBJ2-7,TRBV7-9,NA,TGTGCCAGCAGCTTAGCGCCTAAACTCGAGCAGTACTTC,CASSLAPKLEQYF
TRBD2,TRBJ2-2,TRBV9,NA,TGTGCCAGCAGCGGACTAGCACACACCGGGGAGCTGTTTTTT,CASSGLAHTGELFF
TRBD1,TRBJ2-5,TRBV7-9,NA,TGTGCCAGCAGCTCGCCCCGGACAGGGGGCGCGGAGACCCAGTACTTC,CASSSPRTGGAETQYF
NA,TRBJ1-3,TRBV29-1,NA,TGCAGCGTTTTTCCCTCGGGCAGGGGCTGGGGAAACACCATATATTTT,CSVFPSGRGWGNTIYF
TRBD1,TRBJ1-4,TRBV6-5,NA,TGTGCCAGCAGCCTAGGACAGGGGAGAGAAAAACTGTTTTTT,CASSLGQGREKLFF
TRBD1,TRBJ1-6,TRBV7-6,NA,TGTGCCAGCAGCTTAGCGGACGGACAGGCACCTAGCTCCTATAATTCACCCCTCCACTTT,CASSLADGQAPSSYNSPLHF
NA,TRBJ1-3,TRBV5-1,NA,TGCGCCAGCAGCTTGCGTGGAGGAGGCTCTGGAAACACCATATATTTT,CASSLRGGGSGNTIYF
NA,TRBJ1-2,TRBV19,NA,TGTGCCAGTAGTACCGGACAGCTAGCTAACTATGGCTACACCTTC,CASSTGQLANYGYTF
NA,TRBJ1-5,TRBV12-3/TRBV12-4,many,TGTGCCAGCAGTTTGAACAGGAATCAGCCCCAGCATTTT,CASSLNRNQPQHF
TRBD1,TRBJ1-4,TRBV27,NA,TGTGCCAGCAGTTCCGGGACAGGGGATGAAAAACTGTTTTTT,CASSSGTGDEKLFF